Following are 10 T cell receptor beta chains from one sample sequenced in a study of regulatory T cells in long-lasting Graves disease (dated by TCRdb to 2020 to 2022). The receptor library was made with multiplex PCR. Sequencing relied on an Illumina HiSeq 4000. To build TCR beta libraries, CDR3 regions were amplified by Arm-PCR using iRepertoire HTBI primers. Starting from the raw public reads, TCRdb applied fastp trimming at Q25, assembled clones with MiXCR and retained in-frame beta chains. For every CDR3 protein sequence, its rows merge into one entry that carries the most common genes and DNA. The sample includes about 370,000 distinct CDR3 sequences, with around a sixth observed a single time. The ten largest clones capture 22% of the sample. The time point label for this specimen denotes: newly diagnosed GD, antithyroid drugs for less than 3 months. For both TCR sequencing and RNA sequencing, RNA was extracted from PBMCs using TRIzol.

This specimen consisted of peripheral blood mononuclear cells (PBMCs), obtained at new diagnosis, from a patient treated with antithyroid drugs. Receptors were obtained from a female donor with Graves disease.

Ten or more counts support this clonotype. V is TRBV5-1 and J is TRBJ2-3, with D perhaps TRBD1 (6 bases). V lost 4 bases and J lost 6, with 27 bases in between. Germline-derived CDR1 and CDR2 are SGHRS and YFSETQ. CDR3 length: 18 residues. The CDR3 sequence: CASSGGSRTATASDTQYF. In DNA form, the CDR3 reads TGCGCCAGCAGCGGAGGATCACGGACAGCTACCGCATCGGATACGCAGTATTTT. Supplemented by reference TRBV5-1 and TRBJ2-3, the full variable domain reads KAGVTQTPRYLIKTRGQQVTLSCSPISGHRSVSWYQQTPGQGLQFLFEYFSETQRNKGNFPGRFSGRQFSNSRSEMNVSTLELGDSALYLCASSGGSRTATASDTQYFGPGTRLTVL.

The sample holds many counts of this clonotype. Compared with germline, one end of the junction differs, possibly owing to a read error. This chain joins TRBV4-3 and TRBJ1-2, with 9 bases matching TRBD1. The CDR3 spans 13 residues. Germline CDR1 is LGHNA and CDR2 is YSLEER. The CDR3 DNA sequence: TGTGCCAGCAGCCAAGGGACAGGGTATGGCTACACCTTC. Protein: CASSQGTGYGYTF.

This chain's CDR3 is CASGLDLLGQGGYGYTF. The CDR3, as DNA: TGTGCTAGTGGTTTGGATCTTTTGGGACAGGGGGGCTATGGCTACACCTTC. The chain links TRBV12-5 to TRBJ1-2; 11 positions agree with TRBD1. This CDR3 region has 17 residues. J was trimmed by 4 bases and V by 1 base; bases with no gene match: 8. In germline, CDR1 is LGHNT, CDR2 FRNRAP.

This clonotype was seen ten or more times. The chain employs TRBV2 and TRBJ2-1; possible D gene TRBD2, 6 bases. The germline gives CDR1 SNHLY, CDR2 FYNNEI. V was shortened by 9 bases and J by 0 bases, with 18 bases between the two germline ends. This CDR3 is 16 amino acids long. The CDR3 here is CASLIGSSSSYNEQFF. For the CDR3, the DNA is TGTGCCAGTCTCATCGGGAGTAGTAGCTCCTACAATGAGCAGTTCTTC.

The CDR3 protein is CASSLRTGPETQYF. The CDR3 bases are TGTGCCAGCAGCCTACGGACAGGGCCAGAGACCCAGTACTTC. The V call is TRBV13, the J call TRBJ2-5, with TRBD1 matching 8 bases. From germline, CDR1 is PRHDT and CDR2 FYEKMQ (reference sequence). The ends lost 5 bases at V and 4 bases at J; junction bases unmatched: 6. The CDR3 sequence is 14 residues long.

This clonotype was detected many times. The CDR3 DNA follows: TGCGCCAGCAGCTTCGGAGACATCTCCTACGAGCAGTACTTC. Protein sequence: CASSFGDISYEQYF. The genes are TRBV5-1 and TRBJ2-7; D unclear. Deletions cut 2 bases from V and 0 bases from J, with 9 bases between. Germline assignment: CDR1 SGHRS and CDR2 YFSETQ. This CDR3 spans 14 amino acids.

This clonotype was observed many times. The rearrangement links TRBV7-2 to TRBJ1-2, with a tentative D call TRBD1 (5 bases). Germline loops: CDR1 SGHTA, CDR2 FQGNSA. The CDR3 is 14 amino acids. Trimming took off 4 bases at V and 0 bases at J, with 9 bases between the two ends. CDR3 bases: TGTGCCAGCAGCTCTCGGACAACTAACTATGGCTACACCTTC. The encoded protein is CASSSRTTNYGYTF.

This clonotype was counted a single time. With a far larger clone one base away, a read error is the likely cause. The DNA for the CDR3 is TGTGCCAGCAGCCGAAGACAGGGGCGCGCCTCACCCCTCCACTTT. Translated, it gives CASSRRQGRASPLHF. The chain employs TRBV7-9 and TRBJ1-6; TRBD1 agrees at 8 bases. V lost 5 bases, J lost 10 bases, and 10 bases stayed unmatched. Germline V lookup: CDR1 SEHNR, CDR2 FQNEAQ (reference sequence). The CDR3 spans 15 residues.

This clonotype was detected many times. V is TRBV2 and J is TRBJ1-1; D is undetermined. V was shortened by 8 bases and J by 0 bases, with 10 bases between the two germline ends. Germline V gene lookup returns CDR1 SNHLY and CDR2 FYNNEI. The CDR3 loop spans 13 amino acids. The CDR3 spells CASHYSVNTEAFF. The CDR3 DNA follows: TGTGCCAGCCACTACTCAGTGAACACTGAAGCTTTCTTT.

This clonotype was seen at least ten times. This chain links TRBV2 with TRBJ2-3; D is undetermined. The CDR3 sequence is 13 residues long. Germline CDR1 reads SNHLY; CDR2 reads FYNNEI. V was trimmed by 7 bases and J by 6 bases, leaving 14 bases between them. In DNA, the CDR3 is TGTGCCAGCACCCTCGTCCATGCGGATACGCAGTATTTT. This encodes CASTLVHADTQYF.